The next 4 T cell receptor beta chains were all read from a single sample in a study of shared T cell receptors in the human thymus. Generated by immunoSEQ multiplex PCR, the TCRdb table keeps only in-frame clones and is missing some. The table has under 850,000 clones, more than 75% seen once. Separately, the same data were catalogued under a study of human thymus T cells.

The sequenced material came from thymocytes. The receptors were gathered from a boy in the first two years of life with a congenital heart defect.

J is TRBJ1-1 and V is TRBV27; a possible D gene is TRBD1 (6 bases). Germline V gives CDR1 MNHEY, CDR2 SMNVEV (reference sequence). V dropped 6 bases and J dropped 8 bases, with 22 bases sitting between them. This CDR3 contains 15 residues. CDR3 protein: CASSSSTGHFREAFF. In DNA form, the CDR3 reads TGTGCCAGCAGCTCCTCGACGGGACACTTCCGAGAAGCTTTCTTT.

The CDR3 nucleotides read TGTGCCAGCAGTTACTCGTACAGGGGCTATGGCTACACCTTC. It codes for CASSYSYRGYGYTF. This chain connects TRBV6-5 to TRBJ1-2, with 7 bases aligning to TRBD1. The CDR3 consists of 14 residues. The trim removed 0 bases at V and 4 bases at J, leaving 2 bases unmatched. From germline, CDR1 is MNHEY and CDR2 SVGAGI.

The chain employs TRBV25-1 and TRBJ1-2; TRBD1 matches 7 bases. V gave up 0 bases and J gave up 2 bases; unmatched junction bases: 9. The CDR3 runs 17 residues. The germline CDR1 and CDR2 sequences are MGHDK and SYGVNS. CDR3 nucleotides: TGTGCCAGCAGTGAATACGGGGCGGCAGGGGGGAACTATGGCTACACCTTC. As protein: CASSEYGAAGGNYGYTF.

J is TRBJ2-3 and V is TRBV4-3; D unresolved. This CDR3 comprises 16 residues. Germline V CDR1 and CDR2: LGHNA, YSLEER. Deletions cut 0 bases from V and 2 bases from J, with 12 bases between. The CDR3 sequence: CASSQDPRKHTDTQYF. DNA for the CDR3: TGCGCCAGCAGCCAAGACCCCCGAAAACACACAGATACGCAGTATTTT.